The 18 T cell receptor beta chains listed next were all sequenced from one sample in a study of blood T cell repertoires in COVID-19. This table comes from immunoSEQ multiplex PCR, and its TCRdb copy is limited to in-frame clones, with some not included. The sample carries approximately 220,000 clones, over 75% recorded once. Sequenced: peripheral blood. Source of these receptors: a middle-aged man with acute or convalescent COVID-19.

This clone was found a few times. V gene TRBV11-2 combines with J gene TRBJ2-7; no definite D call. Germline V lookup: CDR1 SGHAT, CDR2 FQNNGV. The length of the CDR3 is 12 residues. Trimming removed 5 bases from V and 0 bases from J, with 5 bases in between. CDR3 in amino acids: CASSGSSYEQYF. In DNA form, the CDR3 reads TGTGCCAGCAGCGGCAGCTCCTACGAGCAGTACTTC. Looking up the rest from reference TRBV11-2 and TRBJ2-7 gives the full variable domain: EAGVAQSPRYKIIEKRQSVAFWCNPISGHATLYWYQQILGQGPKLLIQFQNNGVVDDSQLPKDRFSAERLKGVDSTLKIQPAKLEDSAVYLCASSGSSYEQYFGPGTRLTVT.

The chain uses TRBV14 and TRBJ1-2, with D tentatively TRBD1 (6 bases). Per germline, CDR1 SGHDN and CDR2 FVKESK. V was clipped by 0 bases and J by 5 bases, with 13 bases between them. The CDR3 length is 15 residues. This CDR3 reads CASSQDWGGHYGYTF. As DNA, the CDR3 is TGTGCCAGCAGCCAAGATTGGGGGGGACATTATGGCTACACCTTC.

CDR3 residues: CASSPYGGIYSNQPQHF. For the CDR3, the DNA is TGTGCCAGCTCACCGTACGGGGGGATCTATAGCAATCAGCCCCAGCATTTT. The V call is TRBV18, the J call TRBJ1-5, with TRBD1 as a possible D gene (5 bases). The CDR3 sequence is 17 residues long. In germline, CDR1 is KGHSH, CDR2 LQKENI. V was pared by 3 bases and J by 0 bases, with 15 bases between.

The chain has TRBV6-5 and TRBJ1-1; D is possibly TRBD1 (6 bases). This CDR3 has 14 residues. Germline V CDR1 and CDR2: MNHEY, SVGAGI. Between the trimmed V and J ends, which lost 6 bases and 0 bases, there was a span of 11 bases. CDR3 loop: CASRGTGMNTEAFF. Written as DNA, the CDR3 is TGTGCCAGCAGGGGAACAGGGATGAACACTGAAGCTTTCTTT.

The rearrangement joins TRBV19 to TRBJ2-7; 7 bases agree with TRBD2. J was trimmed by 3 bases and V by 6 bases; bases with no gene match: 11. CDR1 LNHDA and CDR2 SQIVND come from the germline V gene (reference sequence). The CDR3 contains 15 residues. For the CDR3, the DNA is TGTGCCAGTAGCAAGGCGGCTAGCGGAAACTACGAGCAGTACTTC. Translated: CASSKAASGNYEQYF.

The rearrangement links TRBV6-5 to TRBJ1-6; weak D call: TRBD1 (5 bases). This CDR3 spans 15 amino acids. Germline lookup yields CDR1 MNHEY and CDR2 SVGAGI. V was shortened by 9 bases and J by 10 bases, with 22 bases between the two germline ends. The CDR3 DNA reads TGTGCCAGTACCCGGGGGGGATTAATTCGGTCACCCCTCCACTTT. Protein: CASTRGGLIRSPLHF.

This chain links TRBV5-6 with TRBJ1-1; possible D gene TRBD1, 5 bases. The CDR3 is 15 amino acids. The germline gives CDR1 SGHDT, CDR2 YYEEEE. The ends were cut back, 4 bases at V and 0 bases at J, with 13 bases in the middle. The CDR3 DNA reads TGTGCCAGCAGCGGACTGGGGGGGATGAACACTGAAGCTTTCTTT. Encoded protein: CASSGLGGMNTEAFF.

CDR3 protein: CASSPLTGAALSSYNEQFF. For the CDR3, the DNA is TGTGCCAGCAGCCCCTTAACAGGGGCCGCGTTAAGCTCCTACAATGAGCAGTTCTTC. V and J are TRBV27 and TRBJ2-1; 7 nucleotides align to TRBD1. CDR1 is MNHEY, CDR2 SMNVEV, per germline (reference sequence). The length of the CDR3 is 19 residues. V shed 6 bases and J 0 bases; nucleotides not matched to a gene: 17.

The chain combines TRBV10-3 with TRBJ2-1; possibly TRBD1 for D (6 bases). Germline values: CDR1 ENHRY, CDR2 SYGVKD. V gave up 1 base and J gave up 6 bases, with 10 bases separating them. The CDR3 covers 14 residues. The CDR3 is CAISELSGVNEQFF. In DNA form, the CDR3 reads TGTGCCATCAGTGAGTTGTCAGGGGTCAATGAGCAGTTCTTC.

This chain uses TRBV5-5 with TRBJ2-5; D ambiguous. The germline V gene has CDR1 SGHKS and CDR2 YYEKEE (reference sequence). V gave up 2 bases and J gave up 1 base, with 12 bases separating them. The CDR3 length is 15 residues. This CDR3 is CASSFSGSPQETQYF. In DNA form, the CDR3 reads TGTGCCAGCAGCTTCTCCGGGTCCCCCCAAGAGACCCAGTACTTC. The full variable domain, its missing parts supplied by reference TRBV5-5 and TRBJ2-5, is DAGVTQSPTHLIKTRGQQVTLRCSPISGHKSVSWYQQVLGQGPQFIFQYYEKEERGRGNFPDRFSARQFPNYSSELNVNALLLGDSALYLCASSFSGSPQETQYFGPGTRLLVL.

The V and J genes are TRBV5-5 and TRBJ1-2, with 7 bases identical to TRBD1. The trim removed 4 bases at V and 4 bases at J, leaving 4 bases unmatched. This CDR3 comprises 13 residues. Per germline, CDR1 SGHKS and CDR2 YYEKEE (reference sequence). CDR3 DNA: TGTGCCAGCAGCGCGACAGGGACCTATGGCTACACCTTC. It translates to CASSATGTYGYTF.

V and J are TRBV10-3 and TRBJ2-4, with D possibly TRBD2 on 5 matching bases. Trimming took 2 bases from V and 3 from J, leaving 8 bases between them. The CDR3 covers 14 residues. Germline assignment: CDR1 ENHRY and CDR2 SYGVKD. The CDR3 loop is CAISEPGNKNIQYF. CDR3 bases: TGTGCCATCAGTGAGCCGGGAAACAAAAACATTCAGTACTTC.

The rearrangement joins TRBV19 to TRBJ1-3; tentative D call: TRBD1 (6 bases). This CDR3 spans 15 amino acids. The V end was cut by 6 bases, the J end by 0 bases, with 12 bases between. Germline assignment: CDR1 LNHDA and CDR2 SQIVND (reference sequence). This CDR3 reads CASSQTGYSGNTIYF. The CDR3 DNA is TGTGCCAGTAGCCAAACAGGGTACTCTGGAAACACCATATATTTT.

The V and J genes are TRBV19 and TRBJ2-7; 8 nucleotides match TRBD1. The CDR3 sequence is 14 residues long. V dropped 7 bases and J dropped 4; count of bases not matched to a gene: 9. The germline CDR1 and CDR2 sequences are LNHDA and SQIVND (reference sequence). The CDR3 DNA is TGTGCCAGTAAGGTTGGGCAGGGGGCTTACGAGCAGTACTTC. Protein: CASKVGQGAYEQYF.

V usage is TRBV23-1 and J usage is TRBJ1-5; 7 bases align to TRBD1. TRBV23-1 is treated as an ORF (open reading frame) with a function not yet certain. Trimming cost V 7 bases and J 0 bases; bases outside gene matches: 15. There are 18 residues in the CDR3. CDR3 region: CASTTGIKVLYSNQPQHF. The DNA of the CDR3 is TGCGCCAGCACGACAGGGATTAAGGTCCTCTATAGCAATCAGCCCCAGCATTTT.

The genes are TRBV7-9 and TRBJ1-1; TRBD1 agrees at 9 bases. The V segment lost 5 bases and the J segment 1 base; nucleotides outside the gene matches: 5. The CDR3 has 15 amino acids. CDR1 SEHNR and CDR2 FQNEAQ come from the germline V gene (reference sequence). The CDR3 is CASSQLTGGNTEAFF. CDR3 nucleotide sequence: TGTGCCAGCAGCCAACTGACAGGGGGGAACACTGAAGCTTTCTTT.

The CDR3 DNA is TGCGCCAGCAGCTCTGGCGCGTCGAGGGAAGGGACCCAGTACTTC. Translated: CASSSGASREGTQYF. The chain has TRBV5-1 and TRBJ2-5; D is perhaps TRBD2 (5 bases). The CDR3 contains 15 residues. CDR1 SGHRS and CDR2 YFSETQ come from the germline V gene. V was cut by 3 bases and J by 7 bases, with 19 bases left in between.

CDR3 residues: CASRMGGARSYNSPLHF. CDR3 sequence (DNA): TGTGCCAGCCGGATGGGGGGGGCTCGTTCCTATAATTCACCCCTCCACTTT. The J gene is TRBJ1-6, the V gene TRBV25-1; D may be TRBD1 (6 bases). The CDR3 contains 17 residues. Germline assignment: CDR1 MGHDK and CDR2 SYGVNS. V lost 8 bases to trimming and J lost 1 base, with 18 bases between them.